This TCR beta chain came from a study of blood T cell repertoires in COVID-19 (dated by TCRdb to about 2020). About the investigation overall: Samples covering the acute and convalescent phases of COVID-19 were provided by collaborators in the United States, Italy and Spain. The repertoires were released in a freely available public database meant as a resource for research on the immune response to SARS-CoV-2. HLA class I and class II types, where available, came from metadata supplied by the sample provider rather than from assay-based typing. The prospective study material was composed of cDNA or gDNA derived from T cells, B-cell-depleted T cells, or PBMCs. Nearly every sample came with metadata listing a de-identified subject ID, COVID-19 status, age in years and sex. Samples came from the ongoing ImmuneRACE study (first 160 participants) plus 1,254 subjects from 6 global collaborators. The dataset comprised deeply sampled blood TCRbeta repertoires from subjects exposed to, actively infected with, or recovered from COVID-19. What the study reported, not specific to this receptor: Clinical and demographic metadata were provided uncurated, with the amount varying by source and participant.

Regarding this clone: No cognate antigen has been identified for it. Base qualities were left out, and no much larger clone turns up one base away.

The immunoSEQ Assay, a bias-controlled multiplex PCR, was used to amplify TCRbeta CDR3 regions from genomic DNA. Under the source paper's analysis protocol: Nucleated cell counts per sample were estimated from amplification of reference gene primers within the assay. Sequence reads were collapsed and filtered to measure the absolute abundance of every unique TCRbeta CDR3 rearrangement. For each sample, productive Simpson clonality was calculated as the square root of Simpson's diversity index across productive rearrangements. The table comes from immuneACCESS by way of TCRdb, which keeps in-frame sequences with V and J called. Part of the clones is missing from these tables; in studies checked, under half for an unresolved V gene and the rest for unknown reasons. The D gene and trimming were derived from the DNA, and the V and J assignments and clone size from that table. The sample data list around 310,000 clones, and nearly 90% of these were observed just once. Around 0.93% of the sample belongs to the ten largest clones.

In Seattle, one collaborating source enrolled patients while the infection was active and tracked those patients longitudinally over the course of disease. Each collaborating institution followed its own protocols to collect whole blood in K2EDTA tubes. For TCRbeta analysis, collaborator samples were shipped as frozen whole blood, as isolated PBMCs, or as DNA extracted from either sample type. The TCR was taken from a woman between 35 and 50 years old with COVID-19, enrolled during active disease. Sequencing was done on a sample of peripheral blood.

The CDR3 is CASSIGITSTDTQYF. DNA sequence: TGTGCCAGTAGTATAGGAATTACTAGCACAGATACGCAGTATTTT. The sequence is built from TRBV19 and TRBJ2-3; the D gene is not confidently resolved. Trimming removed 1 base from V and 0 bases from J, leaving 8 bases between the germline ends. CDR1 and CDR2 are drawn from the germline V gene (reference sequence): LNHDA, SQIVND. The CDR3, cysteine through phenylalanine, is 15 amino acids long. The kept DNA is CDR3 alone, 45 bases in frame from the first base. This CDR3, with the reference TRBV19 and TRBJ2-3 proteins standing in past its ends, gives the full variable domain DGGITQSPKYLFRKEGQNVTLSCEQNLNHDAMYWYRQDPGQGLRLIYYSQIVNDFQKGDIAEGYSVSREKKESFPLTVTSAQKNPTAFYLCASSIGITSTDTQYFGPGTRLTVL.